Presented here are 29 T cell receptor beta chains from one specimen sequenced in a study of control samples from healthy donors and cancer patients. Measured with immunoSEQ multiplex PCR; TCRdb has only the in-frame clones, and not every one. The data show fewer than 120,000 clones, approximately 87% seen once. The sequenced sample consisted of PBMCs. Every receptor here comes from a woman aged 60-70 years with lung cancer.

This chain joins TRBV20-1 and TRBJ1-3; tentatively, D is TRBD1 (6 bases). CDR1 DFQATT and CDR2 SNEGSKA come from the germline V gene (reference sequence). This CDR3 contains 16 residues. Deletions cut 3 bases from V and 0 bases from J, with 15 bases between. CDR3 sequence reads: CSASGQGPSSGNTIYF. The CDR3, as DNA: TGCAGTGCTAGTGGGCAGGGGCCCAGCTCTGGAAACACCATATATTTT.

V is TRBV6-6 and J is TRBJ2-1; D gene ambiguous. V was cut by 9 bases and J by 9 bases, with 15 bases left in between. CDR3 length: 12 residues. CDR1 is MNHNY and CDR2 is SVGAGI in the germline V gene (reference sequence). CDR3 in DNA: TGTGCCAGTGAGGCCCAGCAAGGTGAGCAGTTCTTC. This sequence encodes CASEAQQGEQFF.

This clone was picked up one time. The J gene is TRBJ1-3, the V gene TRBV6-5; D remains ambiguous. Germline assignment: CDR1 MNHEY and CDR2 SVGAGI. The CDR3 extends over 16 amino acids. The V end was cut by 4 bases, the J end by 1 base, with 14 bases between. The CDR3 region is CASSSLAGWSGNTIYF. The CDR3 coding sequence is TGTGCCAGCAGTTCCCTAGCTGGGTGGTCTGGAAACACCATATATTTT.

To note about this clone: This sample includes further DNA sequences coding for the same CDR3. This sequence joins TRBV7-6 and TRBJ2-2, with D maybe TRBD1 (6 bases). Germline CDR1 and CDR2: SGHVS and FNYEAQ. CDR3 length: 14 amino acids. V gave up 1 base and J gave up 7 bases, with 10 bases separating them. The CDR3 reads CASSLEGGSGELFF. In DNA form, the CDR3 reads TGTGCCAGCAGCTTAGAAGGGGGTAGCGGGGAGCTGTTTTTT.

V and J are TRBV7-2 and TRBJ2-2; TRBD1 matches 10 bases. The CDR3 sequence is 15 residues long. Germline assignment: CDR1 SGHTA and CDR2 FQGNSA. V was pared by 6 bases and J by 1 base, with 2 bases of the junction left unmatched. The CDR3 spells CASRRDRGNTGELFF. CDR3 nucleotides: TGTGCCAGCAGACGGGACAGGGGGAACACCGGGGAGCTGTTTTTT.

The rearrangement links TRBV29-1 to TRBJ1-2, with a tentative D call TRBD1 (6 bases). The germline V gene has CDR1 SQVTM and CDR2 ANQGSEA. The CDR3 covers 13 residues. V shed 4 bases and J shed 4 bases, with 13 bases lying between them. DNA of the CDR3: TGCAGCGTTGCGGGCAGGGGCGGCTATGGCTACACCTTC. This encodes CSVAGRGGYGYTF.

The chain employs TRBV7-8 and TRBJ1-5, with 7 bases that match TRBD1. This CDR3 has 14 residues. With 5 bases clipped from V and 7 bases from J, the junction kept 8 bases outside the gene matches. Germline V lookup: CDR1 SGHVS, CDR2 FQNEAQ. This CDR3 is CASSLSGGQQPQHF. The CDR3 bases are TGTGCCAGCAGCCTTTCAGGGGGGCAACAGCCCCAGCATTTT.

CDR3 region: CATGQGYTEAFF. CDR3 nucleotides: TGTGCCACGGGACAGGGGTACACTGAAGCTTTCTTT. The chain carries TRBV19 and TRBJ1-1; TRBD1 matches at 10 bases. J was trimmed by 3 bases and V by 10 bases; bases with no gene match: 2. This CDR3 comprises 12 residues. In germline, CDR1 is LNHDA, CDR2 SQIVND (reference sequence).

CDR3 nucleotides: TGTGCCAGTAGGGGATTCGCGGGAGCTACCACGGAGCAGTACTTC. It specifies CASRGFAGATTEQYF. The chain combines TRBV19 with TRBJ2-7, with 7 bases aligning to TRBD2. Per germline, CDR1 LNHDA and CDR2 SQIVND (reference sequence). This CDR3 spans 15 amino acids. Losses at the gene ends were 6 bases for V and 7 bases for J; bases not matched to a gene: 15.

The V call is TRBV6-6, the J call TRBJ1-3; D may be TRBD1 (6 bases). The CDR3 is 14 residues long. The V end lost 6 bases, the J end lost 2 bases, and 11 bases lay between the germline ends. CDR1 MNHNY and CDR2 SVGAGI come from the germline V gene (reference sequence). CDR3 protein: CASSLRGAGNTIYF. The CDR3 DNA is TGTGCCAGCAGCCTCAGGGGCGCTGGAAACACCATATATTTT.

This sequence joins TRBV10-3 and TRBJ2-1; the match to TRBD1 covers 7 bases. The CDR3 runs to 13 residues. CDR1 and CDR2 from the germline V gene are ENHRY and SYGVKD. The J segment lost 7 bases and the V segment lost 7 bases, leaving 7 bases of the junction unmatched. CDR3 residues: CAITGTVFNEQFF. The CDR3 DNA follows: TGTGCCATCACCGGGACAGTCTTTAATGAGCAGTTCTTC.

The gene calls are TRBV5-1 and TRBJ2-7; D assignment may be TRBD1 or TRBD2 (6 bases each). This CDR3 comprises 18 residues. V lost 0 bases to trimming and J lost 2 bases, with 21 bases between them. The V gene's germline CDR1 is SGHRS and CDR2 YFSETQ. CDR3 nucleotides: TGCGCCAGCAGCTTGGCACCCCTTGGGGGGCCGCAAACCTACGAGCAGTACTTC. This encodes CASSLAPLGGPQTYEQYF.

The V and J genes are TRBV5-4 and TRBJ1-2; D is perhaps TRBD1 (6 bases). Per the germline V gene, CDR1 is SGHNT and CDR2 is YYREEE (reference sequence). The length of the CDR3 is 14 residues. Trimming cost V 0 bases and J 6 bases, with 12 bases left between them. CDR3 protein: CASSLERGGNGYTF. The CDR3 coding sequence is TGTGCCAGCAGCTTGGAGAGAGGGGGGAATGGCTACACCTTC.

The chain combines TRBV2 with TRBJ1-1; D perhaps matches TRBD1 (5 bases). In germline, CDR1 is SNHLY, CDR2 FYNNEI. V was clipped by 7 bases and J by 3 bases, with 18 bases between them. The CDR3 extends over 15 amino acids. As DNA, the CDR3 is TGTGCCAGCACCCAGGGCTCAGAGATCGACACTGAAGCTTTCTTT. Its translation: CASTQGSEIDTEAFF.

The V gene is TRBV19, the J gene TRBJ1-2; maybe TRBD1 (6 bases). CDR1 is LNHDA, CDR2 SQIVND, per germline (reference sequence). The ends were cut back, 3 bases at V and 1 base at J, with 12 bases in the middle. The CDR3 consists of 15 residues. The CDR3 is CASSMPGHLNYGYTF. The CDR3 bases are TGTGCCAGTAGTATGCCGGGACACCTTAACTATGGCTACACCTTC.

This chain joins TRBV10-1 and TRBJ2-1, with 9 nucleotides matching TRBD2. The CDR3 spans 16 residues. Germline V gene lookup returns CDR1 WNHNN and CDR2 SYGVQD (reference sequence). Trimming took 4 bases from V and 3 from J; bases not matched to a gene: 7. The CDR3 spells CASSVSGGRDYNEQFF. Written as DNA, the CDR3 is TGCGCCAGCAGTGTATCTGGCGGGAGGGACTACAATGAGCAGTTCTTC.

In nucleotides, the CDR3 is TGTGCCAGCAGTCTAGGACAGGGTTATGGCTACACCTTC. This sequence encodes CASSLGQGYGYTF. V is TRBV12-3 or TRBV12-4 and J is TRBJ1-2; TRBD1 matches at 8 bases. The CDR3 covers 13 residues. V gave up 5 bases and J gave up 5 bases; unmatched junction bases: 4.

The CDR3 DNA reads TGTGCCAGCAGCGATCAACAGGAATCAGATACGCAGTATTTT. Translated, it gives CASSDQQESDTQYF. The chain employs TRBV7-2 and TRBJ2-3; maybe TRBD1 (5 bases). The CDR3 has 14 amino acids. Germline assignment: CDR1 SGHTA and CDR2 FQGNSA. V was trimmed by 5 bases and J by 4 bases, leaving 13 bases between them. The whole variable domain, filled in from reference TRBV7-2 and TRBJ2-3, reads GAGVSQSPSNKVTEKGKDVELRCDPISGHTALYWYRQSLGQGLEFLIYFQGNSAPDKSGLPSDRFSAERTGGSVSTLTIQRTQQEDSAVYLCASSDQQESDTQYFGPGTRLTVL.

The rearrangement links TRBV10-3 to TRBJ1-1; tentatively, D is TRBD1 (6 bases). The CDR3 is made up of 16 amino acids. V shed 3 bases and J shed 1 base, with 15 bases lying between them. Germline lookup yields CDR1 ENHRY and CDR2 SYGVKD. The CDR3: CAISDSETGANTEAFF. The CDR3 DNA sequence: TGTGCCATCAGTGACTCTGAGACAGGAGCGAACACTGAAGCTTTCTTT.

The CDR3 nucleotides read TGTGCCAGCAGACCAGGGACAGGGTGGAAGGCTTTCTTT. Protein: CASRPGTGWKAFF. This chain joins TRBV12-3 or TRBV12-4 and TRBJ1-1; 9 nucleotides line up with TRBD1. V shed 6 bases, J shed 11 bases, and the junction held 10 bases outside the gene matches. CDR3 length: 13 residues.

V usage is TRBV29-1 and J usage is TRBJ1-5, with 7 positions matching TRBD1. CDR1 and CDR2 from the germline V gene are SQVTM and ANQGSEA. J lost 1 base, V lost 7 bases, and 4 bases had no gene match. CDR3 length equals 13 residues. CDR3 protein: CSALTGSNQPQHF. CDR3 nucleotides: TGCAGCGCCCTGACAGGGAGCAATCAGCCCCAGCATTTT.

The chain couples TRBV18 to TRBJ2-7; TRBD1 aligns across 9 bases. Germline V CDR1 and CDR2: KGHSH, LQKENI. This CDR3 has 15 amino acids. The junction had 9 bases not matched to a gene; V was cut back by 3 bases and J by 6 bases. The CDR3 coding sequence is TGTGCCAGCTCACCCTCGGGACAGGGTGAACGCGAGCAGTACTTC. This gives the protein CASSPSGQGEREQYF.

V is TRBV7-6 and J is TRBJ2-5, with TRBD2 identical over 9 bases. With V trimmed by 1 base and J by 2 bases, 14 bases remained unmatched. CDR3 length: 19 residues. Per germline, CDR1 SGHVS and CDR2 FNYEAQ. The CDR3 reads CASSLVVGGGAVGQETQYF. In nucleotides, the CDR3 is TGTGCCAGCAGCTTAGTTGTTGGCGGGGGGGCCGTCGGACAAGAGACCCAGTACTTC.

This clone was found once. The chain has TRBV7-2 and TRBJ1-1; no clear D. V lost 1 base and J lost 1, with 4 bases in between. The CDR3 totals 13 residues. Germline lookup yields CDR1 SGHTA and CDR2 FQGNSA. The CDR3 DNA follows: TGTGCCAGCAGCTTAGTCGGGAACACTGAAGCTTTCTTT. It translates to CASSLVGNTEAFF.

In nucleotides, the CDR3 is TGTGCCAGCAGCACCGCCGGGACAGGGACTCAAGAGACCCAGTACTTC. This translates into CASSTAGTGTQETQYF. The chain links TRBV5-4 to TRBJ2-5; 9 bases map to TRBD1. The CDR3 length is 16 residues. The trim removed 4 bases at V and 2 bases at J, leaving 9 bases unmatched. Germline V gene data show CDR1 as SGHNT and CDR2 as YYREEE (reference sequence). The full variable domain, in which reference TRBV5-4 and TRBJ2-5 provide the parts outside the CDR3, is ETGVTQSPTHLIKTRGQQVTLRCSSQSGHNTVSWYQQALGQGPQFIFQYYREEENGRGNFPPRFSGLQFPNYSSELNVNALELDDSALYLCASSTAGTGTQETQYFGPGTRLLVL.

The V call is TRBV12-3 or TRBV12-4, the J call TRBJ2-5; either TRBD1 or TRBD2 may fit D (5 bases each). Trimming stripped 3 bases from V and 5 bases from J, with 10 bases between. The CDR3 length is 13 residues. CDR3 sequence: CASSFGTGETQYF. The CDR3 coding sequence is TGTGCCAGCAGTTTTGGGACGGGGGAGACCCAGTACTTC.

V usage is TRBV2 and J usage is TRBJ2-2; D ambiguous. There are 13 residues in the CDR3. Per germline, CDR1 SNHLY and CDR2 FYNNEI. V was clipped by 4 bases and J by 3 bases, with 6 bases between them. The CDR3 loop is CASSVGYTGELFF. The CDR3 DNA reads TGTGCCAGCAGTGTGGGCTACACCGGGGAGCTGTTTTTT.

CDR3 amino acids: CASSLGISGSQETQYF. The CDR3 nucleotides are TGTGCCAGCAGCTTAGGAATTAGCGGGAGTCAAGAGACCCAGTACTTC. The rearrangement joins TRBV9 to TRBJ2-5; 9 bases line up with TRBD2. The germline CDR1 and CDR2 sequences are SGDLS and YYNGEE. This CDR3 is 16 amino acids long. J was trimmed by 2 bases and V by 4 bases; bases with no gene match: 9.

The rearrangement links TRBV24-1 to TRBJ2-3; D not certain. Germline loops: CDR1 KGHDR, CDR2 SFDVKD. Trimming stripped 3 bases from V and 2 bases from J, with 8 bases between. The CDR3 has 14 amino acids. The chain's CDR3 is CATSDRRTTDTQYF. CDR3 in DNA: TGTGCCACCAGTGATAGGCGCACCACAGATACGCAGTATTTT.